One and the same sample provided the 8 T cell receptor beta chains below, sequenced in a study of blood T cell repertoires in COVID-19. TCRdb's table, derived via immunoSEQ multiplex PCR, lists solely in-frame clones and lacks some. The repertoire holds some 210,000 clones, with 65% to 85% as singletons. Material: PBMCs or T cells enriched from blood (not recorded which). These receptor sequences come from a man under 40 with acute COVID-19.

This chain joins TRBV4-1 and TRBJ1-2; D is uncertain. This CDR3 is built from 15 residues. CDR1 is MGHRA, CDR2 YSYEKL, per germline. Trimming left V 3 bases short and J 0 bases short, with 11 bases between. CDR3 bases: TGCGCCAGCAGCCATCAAGCCCAAGCTAACTATGGCTACACCTTC. Its protein product is CASSHQAQANYGYTF.

The chain has TRBV15 and TRBJ1-2, with a possible D match to TRBD1 (5 bases). CDR1 LNHNV and CDR2 YYDKDF come from the germline V gene (reference sequence). This CDR3 comprises 15 residues. V shed 0 bases and J shed 7 bases, with 15 bases lying between them. The CDR3 loop is CATSRDAGMIAGYTF. Written as DNA, the CDR3 is TGTGCCACCAGCAGAGATGCAGGGATGATCGCTGGCTACACCTTC.

The J gene is TRBJ1-2, the V gene TRBV19; 9 bases are shared with TRBD1. The V gene's germline CDR1 is LNHDA and CDR2 SQIVND (reference sequence). Germline trimming cut 5 bases from V and 4 bases from J; bases unmatched to any gene: 8. This CDR3 spans 15 amino acids. Written as DNA, the CDR3 is TGTGCCAGTAGTGCCCAGACAGGGGGTCCCTATGGCTACACCTTC. It encodes CASSAQTGGPYGYTF.

The genes are TRBV10-2 and TRBJ1-2; D unclear. Trimming removed 3 bases at V and 0 bases at J, with 5 bases between. The germline V gene encodes CDR1 WSHSY and CDR2 SAAADI. There are 13 residues in the CDR3. CDR3 in amino acids: CASSDTANYGYTF. CDR3 nucleotides: TGCGCCAGCAGTGATACAGCTAACTATGGCTACACCTTC.

The gene calls are TRBV5-4 and TRBJ1-1; tentative D call: TRBD1 (6 bases). The germline V and J ends were trimmed by 2 bases and 3 bases, with 11 bases remaining between them. Germline V gene lookup returns CDR1 SGHNT and CDR2 YYREEE (reference sequence). This CDR3 contains 14 residues. The CDR3 sequence: CASSFLWGHTEAFF. The CDR3 nucleotides read TGTGCCAGCAGCTTCCTATGGGGGCACACTGAAGCTTTCTTT. Supplemented by reference TRBV5-4 and TRBJ1-1, the full variable domain reads ETGVTQSPTHLIKTRGQQVTLRCSSQSGHNTVSWYQQALGQGPQFIFQYYREEENGRGNFPPRFSGLQFPNYSSELNVNALELDDSALYLCASSFLWGHTEAFFGQGTRLTVV.

The chain links TRBV4-1 to TRBJ2-5, with 7 bases aligning to TRBD2. CDR3 length: 18 amino acids. Germline CDR1 reads MGHRA; CDR2 reads YSYEKL. V shed 1 base, J shed 3 bases, and the junction held 14 bases outside the gene matches. The CDR3 sequence: CASSQGALSRAGEETQYF. CDR3 sequence (DNA): TGCGCCAGCAGCCAAGGCGCTCTATCAAGGGCGGGGGAAGAGACCCAGTACTTC.

The chain carries TRBV6-1 and TRBJ2-3; D may be TRBD2 (6 bases). CDR1 is MNHNS, CDR2 SASEGT, per germline. Trimming removed 2 bases from V and 5 bases from J, with 14 bases in between. This CDR3 comprises 15 residues. The CDR3 DNA reads TGTGCCAGCAGTGAACGCGGGGATCCAGAAGATACGCAGTATTTT. The encoded protein is CASSERGDPEDTQYF.

The V gene is TRBV11-2, the J gene TRBJ2-3, with TRBD2 identical over 11 bases. V was pared by 1 base and J by 4 bases, with 4 bases of the junction left unmatched. The CDR3 extends over 16 amino acids. Germline V CDR1 and CDR2: SGHAT, FQNNGV. The CDR3 loop is CASSLVAGGTPDTQYF. As DNA, the CDR3 is TGTGCCAGCAGCTTAGTAGCGGGGGGGACTCCAGATACGCAGTATTTT.